This record concerns one T cell receptor (beta chain) sequence. It lacks a known antigen. Nothing much larger sits one base from this clone, and base qualities are not available. This sample was included in a study of blood T cell repertoires in COVID-19 (dated by TCRdb to the early 2020s). Some background on the complete study: Samples from collaborators originated in the United States, Italy and Spain and spanned both the acute and convalescent phases of COVID-19. Where available, HLA class I and class II types were taken from metadata supplied by the sample provider and were not determined by assay-based typing. The repertoires were released in a freely available public database meant as a resource for research on the immune response to SARS-CoV-2. The material from the prospective study consisted of cDNA or gDNA derived from T cells, B-cell-depleted T cells, or PBMCs. Subjects who had been exposed to COVID-19, were actively infected with it, or had recovered from it provided the deeply sampled blood TCRbeta repertoires that made up the dataset. A de-identified subject ID, COVID-19 status, age in years and sex were almost always included in the sample metadata. Samples were obtained from the ongoing ImmuneRACE study (first 160 participants) and from some 1,200 subjects provided by 6 global collaborators. Results and caveats for the whole study, not just this receptor: The amount of clinical and demographic metadata varied by source and participant and was provided uncurated.

The immunoSEQ Assay, a bias-controlled multiplex PCR, was used to amplify TCRbeta CDR3 regions from genomic DNA. Under the source paper's analysis protocol: The number of nucleated cells in each sample was estimated from the amplification of reference gene primers within the assay. To quantify the absolute abundance of each unique TCRbeta CDR3 rearrangement, sequence reads were collapsed and filtered. For each sample, productive Simpson clonality was calculated as the square root of Simpson's diversity index over productive rearrangements. This is the immuneACCESS table as TCRdb keeps it, with only in-frame sequences that have V and J called. A part of the clones is gone; compared with another copy, unresolved V genes explain less than half, and the rest is unexplained. V and J calls plus clone size are reproduced from that table; the DNA served to infer D and trimming. The sample table records some 130,000 clones; around 86% of these occur just once. The ten most abundant clones make up around 18% of the sample.

A second Seattle source provided samples from volunteer blood donors who had recovered from COVID-19. The collaborating institutions used their own protocols to collect whole blood in K2EDTA tubes. For TCRbeta analysis, collaborators shipped samples as frozen whole blood, isolated PBMCs, or DNA extracted from either of those sample types. The germline V and J ends show losses of 8 bases and 3 bases respectively, and no gene match explains 10 bases of the junction. There are 15 amino acids in the CDR3, from cysteine to phenylalanine inclusive. Here the CDR3 DNA is all that survives: 45 bases in frame from base 1. For CDR1 and CDR2, the germline V gene lists MNHEY and SVGAGI.

The sequence was obtained from a woman in her 50s who had recovered from COVID-19. The sequence joins TRBV6-5 to TRBJ2-3, with 8 middle bases fitting TRBD2. Sequencing used peripheral blood. The DNA sequence reads TGTGCCAGCGGATCAGTCAGCGGGGGAACAGATACGCAGTATTTT. It encodes CASGSVSGGTDTQYF.